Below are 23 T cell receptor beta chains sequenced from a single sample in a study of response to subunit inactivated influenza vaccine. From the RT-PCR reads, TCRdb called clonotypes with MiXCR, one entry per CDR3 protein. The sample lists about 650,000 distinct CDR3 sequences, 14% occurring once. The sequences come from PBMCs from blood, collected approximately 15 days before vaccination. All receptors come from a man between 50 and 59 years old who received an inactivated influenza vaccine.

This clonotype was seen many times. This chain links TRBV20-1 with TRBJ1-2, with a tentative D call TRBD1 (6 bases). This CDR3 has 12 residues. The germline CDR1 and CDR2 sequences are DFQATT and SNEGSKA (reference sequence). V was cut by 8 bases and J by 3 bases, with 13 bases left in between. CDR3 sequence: CSSDREDYGYTF. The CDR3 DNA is TGCAGTTCGGACAGAGAAGACTATGGCTACACCTTC.

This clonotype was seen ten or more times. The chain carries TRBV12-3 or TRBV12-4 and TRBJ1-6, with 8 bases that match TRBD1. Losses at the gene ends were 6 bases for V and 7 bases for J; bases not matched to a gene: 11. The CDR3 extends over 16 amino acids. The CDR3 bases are TGTGCCAGCAGCACAGACAGGGGCATTTTCAATTCACCCCTCCACTTT. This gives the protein CASSTDRGIFNSPLHF.

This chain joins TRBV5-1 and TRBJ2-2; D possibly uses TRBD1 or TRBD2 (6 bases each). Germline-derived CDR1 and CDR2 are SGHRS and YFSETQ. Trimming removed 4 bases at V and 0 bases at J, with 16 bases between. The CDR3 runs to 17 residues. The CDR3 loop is CASSGPRGPANTGELFF. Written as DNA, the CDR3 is TGCGCCAGCAGCGGACCACGGGGGCCTGCGAACACCGGGGAGCTGTTTTTT.

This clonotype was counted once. CDR3 amino acids: CASSQDGTRGTGELFF. The DNA of the CDR3 is TGCGCCAGCAGCCAAGATGGGACTAGAGGGACCGGGGAGCTGTTTTTT. The V and J genes are TRBV4-3 and TRBJ2-2; 8 nucleotides align to TRBD2. Trimming took 0 bases from V and 5 from J; bases not matched to a gene: 5. The CDR3 has 16 residues. Germline values: CDR1 LGHNA, CDR2 YSLEER.

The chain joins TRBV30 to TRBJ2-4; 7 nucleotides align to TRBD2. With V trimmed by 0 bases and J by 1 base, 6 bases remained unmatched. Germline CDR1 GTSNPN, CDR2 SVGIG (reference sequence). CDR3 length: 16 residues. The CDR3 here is CAWSVRMGGAKNIQYF. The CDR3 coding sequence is TGTGCCTGGAGTGTACGAATGGGGGGGGCCAAAAACATTCAGTACTTC.

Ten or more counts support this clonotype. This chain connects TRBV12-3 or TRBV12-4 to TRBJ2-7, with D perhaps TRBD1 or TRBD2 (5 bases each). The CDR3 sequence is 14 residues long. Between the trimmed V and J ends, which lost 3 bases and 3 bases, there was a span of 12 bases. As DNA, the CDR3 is TGTGCCAGCAGTTTTGGGCAGGGAGTCTACGAGCAGTACTTC. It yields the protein CASSFGQGVYEQYF.

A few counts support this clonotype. The CDR3 here is CSARDRGAYEQYF. The CDR3 coding sequence is TGCAGTGCTAGAGATCGGGGGGCCTACGAGCAGTACTTC. J is TRBJ2-7 and V is TRBV20-1; 7 nucleotides line up with TRBD2. J lost 2 bases, V lost 0 bases, and 1 base had no gene match. The germline gives CDR1 DFQATT, CDR2 SNEGSKA (reference sequence). The CDR3 spans 13 residues.

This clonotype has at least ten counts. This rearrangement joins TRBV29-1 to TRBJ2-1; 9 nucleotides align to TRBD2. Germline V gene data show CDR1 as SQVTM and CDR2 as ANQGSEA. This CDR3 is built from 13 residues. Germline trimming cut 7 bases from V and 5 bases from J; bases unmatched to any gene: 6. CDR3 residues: CSEQASGNNEQFF. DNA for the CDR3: TGCAGCGAGCAGGCTAGCGGGAACAATGAGCAGTTCTTC.

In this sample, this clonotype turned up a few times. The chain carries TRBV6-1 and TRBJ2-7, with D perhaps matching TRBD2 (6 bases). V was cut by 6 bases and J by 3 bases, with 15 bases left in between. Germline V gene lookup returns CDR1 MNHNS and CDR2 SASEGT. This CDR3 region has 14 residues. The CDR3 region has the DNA TGTGCCAGCAGACCCCGGGAGCGAGTCTACGAGCAGTACTTC. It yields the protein CASRPRERVYEQYF.

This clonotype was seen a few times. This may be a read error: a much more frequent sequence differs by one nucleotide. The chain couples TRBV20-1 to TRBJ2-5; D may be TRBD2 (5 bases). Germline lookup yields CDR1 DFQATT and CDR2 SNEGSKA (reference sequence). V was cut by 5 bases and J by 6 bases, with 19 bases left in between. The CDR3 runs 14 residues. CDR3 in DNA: TGCAGTGCTGGGAGTAGCTGGAAACAAAAGACCCAGTACTTC. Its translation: CSAGSSWKQKTQYF.

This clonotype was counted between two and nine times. CDR3 bases: TGTGCCAGCAGCCAAGTTTCGGGCGACGAGCAGTACTTC. Translating gives CASSQVSGDEQYF. The chain recombines TRBV3-1 with TRBJ2-7; D uncertain. The germline V gene encodes CDR1 LGHDT and CDR2 YNNKEL (reference sequence). V shed 1 base and J shed 5 bases, with 9 bases lying between them. The CDR3 has 13 residues.

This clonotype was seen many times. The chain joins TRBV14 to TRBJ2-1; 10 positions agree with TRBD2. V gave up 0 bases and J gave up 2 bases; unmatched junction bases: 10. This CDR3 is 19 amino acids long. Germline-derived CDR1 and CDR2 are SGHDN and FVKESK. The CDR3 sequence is CASSQEGHLLAGAYNEQFF. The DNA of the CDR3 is TGTGCCAGCAGCCAAGAGGGACACCTCCTAGCGGGGGCCTACAATGAGCAGTTCTTC.

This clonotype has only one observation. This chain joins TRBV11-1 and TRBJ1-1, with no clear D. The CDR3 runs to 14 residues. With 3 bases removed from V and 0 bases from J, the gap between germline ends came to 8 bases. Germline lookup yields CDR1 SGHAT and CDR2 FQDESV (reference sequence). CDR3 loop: CASSFELMNTEAFF. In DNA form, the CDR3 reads TGTGCCAGCAGCTTTGAGCTAATGAACACTGAAGCTTTCTTT.

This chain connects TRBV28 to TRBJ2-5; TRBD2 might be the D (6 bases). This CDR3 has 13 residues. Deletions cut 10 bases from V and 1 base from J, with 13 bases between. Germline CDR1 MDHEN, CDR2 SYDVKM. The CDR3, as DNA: TGTGCCACTTTATCCGGGGGCCAAGAGACCCAGTACTTC. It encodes CATLSGGQETQYF.

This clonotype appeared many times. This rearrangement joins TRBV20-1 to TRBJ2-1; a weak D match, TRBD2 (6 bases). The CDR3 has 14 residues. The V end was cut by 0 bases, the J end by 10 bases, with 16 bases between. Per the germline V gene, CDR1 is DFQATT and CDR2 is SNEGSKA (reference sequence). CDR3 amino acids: CSARDSGGRGEQFF. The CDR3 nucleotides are TGCAGTGCTAGAGATAGTGGAGGGAGAGGCGAGCAGTTCTTC.

The CDR3 DNA sequence: TGTGCCAGCAGCTCGGTCGGGACAGCCAGCCGCGAGCAGTACTTC. Its translation: CASSSVGTASREQYF. The chain is built from TRBV11-2 and TRBJ2-7; the match to TRBD1 covers 7 bases. V was clipped by 4 bases and J by 6 bases; unmatched bases: 12. Germline-derived CDR1 and CDR2 are SGHAT and FQNNGV. The length of the CDR3 is 15 residues.

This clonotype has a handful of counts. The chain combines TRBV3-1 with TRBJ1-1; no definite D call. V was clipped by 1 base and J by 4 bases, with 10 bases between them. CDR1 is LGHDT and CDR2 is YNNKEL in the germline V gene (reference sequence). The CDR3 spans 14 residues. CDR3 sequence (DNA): TGTGCCAGCAGCCAAGTTGGTGGATCCACTGAAGCTTTCTTT. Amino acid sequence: CASSQVGGSTEAFF. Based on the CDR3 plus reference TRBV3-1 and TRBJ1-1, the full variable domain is DTAVSQTPKYLVTQMGNDKSIKCEQNLGHDTMYWYKQDSKKFLKIMFSYNNKELIINETVPNRFSPKSPDKAHLNLHINSLELGDSAVYFCASSQVGGSTEAFFGQGTRLTVV.

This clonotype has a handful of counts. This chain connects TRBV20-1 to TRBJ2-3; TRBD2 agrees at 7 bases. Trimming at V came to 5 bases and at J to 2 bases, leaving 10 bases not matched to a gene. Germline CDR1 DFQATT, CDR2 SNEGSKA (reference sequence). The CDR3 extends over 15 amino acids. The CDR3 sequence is CSAPNTRENTDTQYF. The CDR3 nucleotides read TGCAGTGCTCCTAACACGCGGGAGAACACAGATACGCAGTATTTT.

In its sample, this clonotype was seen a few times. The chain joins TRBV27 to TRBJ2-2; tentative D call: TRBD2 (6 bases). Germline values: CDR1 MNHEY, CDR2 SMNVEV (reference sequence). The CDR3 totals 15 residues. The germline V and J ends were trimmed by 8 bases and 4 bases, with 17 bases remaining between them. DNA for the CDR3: TGTGCCAGCCGCTTTCAGGGAGCGGGCACCGGGGAGCTGTTTTTT. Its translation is CASRFQGAGTGELFF.

CDR3 sequence reads: CASSLEGGSEQYF. For the CDR3, the DNA is TGTGCCAGCAGCTTGGAGGGGGGCTCCGAGCAGTACTTC. The chain links TRBV5-5 to TRBJ2-7; D may match TRBD1 or TRBD2 (6 bases each). The CDR3 extends over 13 amino acids. Trimming shortened V by 0 bases and J by 6 bases, and 10 bases separated the two germline ends. Germline V gene lookup returns CDR1 SGHKS and CDR2 YYEKEE (reference sequence).

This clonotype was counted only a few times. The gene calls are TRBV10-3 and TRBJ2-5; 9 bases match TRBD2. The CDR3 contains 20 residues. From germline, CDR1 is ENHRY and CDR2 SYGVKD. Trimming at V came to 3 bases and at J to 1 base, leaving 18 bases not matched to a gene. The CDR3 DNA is TGTGCCATCAGTGAAGTAGGTGTCTCCCCTACTAGCGGGTTCCAAGAGACCCAGTACTTC. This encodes CAISEVGVSPTSGFQETQYF.

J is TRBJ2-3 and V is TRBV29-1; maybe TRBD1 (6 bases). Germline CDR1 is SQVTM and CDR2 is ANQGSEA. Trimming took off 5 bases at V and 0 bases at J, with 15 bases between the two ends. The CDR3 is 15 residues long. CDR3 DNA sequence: TGCAGCGTTACTACAGGGATTTCTAGCACAGATACGCAGTATTTT. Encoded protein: CSVTTGISSTDTQYF.

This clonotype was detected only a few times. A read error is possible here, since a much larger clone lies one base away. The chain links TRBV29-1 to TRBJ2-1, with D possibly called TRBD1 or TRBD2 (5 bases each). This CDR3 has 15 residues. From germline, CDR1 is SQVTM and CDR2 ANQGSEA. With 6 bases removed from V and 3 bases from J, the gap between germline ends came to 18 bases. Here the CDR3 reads CSVSGTPDGYNEQFF. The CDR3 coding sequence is TGCAGCGTGTCCGGGACCCCCGATGGCTACAATGAGCAGTTCTTC.